The 11 T cell receptor beta chains reported below all come from one sample, sequenced in a study of blood T cells in healthy people across ages. A sample-barcoded 5' primer and a J-beta primer mix were used in a second PCR of roughly 6 to 11 cycles. MiXCR, run by TCRdb on the 5' RACE reads, gives a single entry per CDR3 protein. The sample records around 750,000 distinct CDR3 sequences, approximately 55% being singletons. The sequencing input was blood. Receptors were obtained from a man at least 80 years old in good health.

The rearrangement joins TRBV6-1 to TRBJ2-5; perhaps D is TRBD1 or TRBD2 (5 bases each). The CDR3 has 14 amino acids. V lost 1 base and J lost 1, with 7 bases in between. Germline loops: CDR1 MNHNS, CDR2 SASEGT. Written as DNA, the CDR3 is TGTGCCAGCAGTGAAGGGGGGACCCAAGAGACCCAGTACTTC. Translated, it gives CASSEGGTQETQYF.

The chain couples TRBV4-2 to TRBJ2-1, with 7 nucleotides matching TRBD2. Germline CDR1 LGHNA, CDR2 YNFKEQ. Germline trimming cut 1 base from V and 6 bases from J; bases unmatched to any gene: 6. The CDR3 is 15 amino acids. CDR3 sequence reads: CASSQGRAGPNEQFF. For the CDR3, the DNA is TGTGCCAGCAGCCAAGGACGAGCGGGACCCAATGAGCAGTTCTTC.

This rearrangement joins TRBV3-1 to TRBJ1-4; TRBD1 agrees at 9 bases. V shed 4 bases, J shed 6 bases, and the junction held 9 bases outside the gene matches. CDR3 length: 16 residues. CDR1 LGHDT and CDR2 YNNKEL come from the germline V gene (reference sequence). The CDR3 region has the DNA TGTGCCAGCAGCCTGTGGACCGGGACAGGGCATGAAAAACTGTTTTTT. This sequence encodes CASSLWTGTGHEKLFF. The full variable domain, in which reference TRBV3-1 and TRBJ1-4 provide the parts outside the CDR3, is DTAVSQTPKYLVTQMGNDKSIKCEQNLGHDTMYWYKQDSKKFLKIMFSYNNKELIINETVPNRFSPKSPDKAHLNLHINSLELGDSAVYFCASSLWTGTGHEKLFFGSGTQLSVL.

This clonotype appeared a few times. V usage is TRBV6-6 and J usage is TRBJ1-2; D possibly corresponds to TRBD1 (5 bases). The V gene's germline CDR1 is MNHNY and CDR2 SVGAGI (reference sequence). CDR3 length: 14 residues. V lost 2 bases and J 5 bases, leaving 12 bases between the germline ends. The CDR3 protein is CASSYGGGEYGYTF. CDR3 sequence (DNA): TGTGCCAGCAGTTACGGGGGGGGAGAGTATGGCTACACCTTC.

There are a few counts of this clonotype. The chain links TRBV12-3 or TRBV12-4 to TRBJ2-1, with D possibly called TRBD1 or TRBD2 (5 bases each). There are 16 residues in the CDR3. Trimming shortened V by 7 bases and J by 5 bases, and 21 bases separated the two germline ends. The chain's CDR3 is CASIRTGRAPNNEQFF. Here the CDR3 DNA reads TGTGCCAGCATCCGAACGGGACGAGCGCCCAACAATGAGCAGTTCTTC.

The chain is built from TRBV29-1 and TRBJ1-1; 7 positions agree with TRBD1. The germline V gene encodes CDR1 SQVTM and CDR2 ANQGSEA. Trimming removed 7 bases from V and 3 bases from J; junction bases left unmatched: 8. The CDR3 is 13 residues long. This CDR3 is CSARQGGDTEAFF. The CDR3 nucleotides read TGCAGCGCCCGACAGGGCGGGGACACTGAAGCTTTCTTT.

This clonotype was seen only a few times. The rearrangement uses TRBV24-1 and TRBJ2-5; 9 bases line up with TRBD1. CDR1 is KGHDR and CDR2 is SFDVKD in the germline V gene. V gave up 3 bases and J gave up 2 bases; unmatched junction bases: 3. The CDR3 length is 15 residues. CDR3 coding DNA: TGTGCCACCAGTGATCCGGGACAGGGACAAGAGACCCAGTACTTC. Amino acid sequence: CATSDPGQGQETQYF.

The CDR3 protein is CASNPNTGELFF. The CDR3 DNA reads as TGCGCCAGCAACCCTAACACCGGGGAGCTGTTTTTT. The chain carries TRBV5-1 and TRBJ2-2; D is unclear. This CDR3 is 12 amino acids long. V was cut by 6 bases and J by 2 bases, with 5 bases left in between. From germline, CDR1 is SGHRS and CDR2 YFSETQ. Complete variable domain (other parts from reference TRBV5-1 and TRBJ2-2): KAGVTQTPRYLIKTRGQQVTLSCSPISGHRSVSWYQQTPGQGLQFLFEYFSETQRNKGNFPGRFSGRQFSNSRSEMNVSTLELGDSALYLCASNPNTGELFFGEGSRLTVL.

V usage is TRBV6-5 and J usage is TRBJ1-2; 7 bases are shared with TRBD1. Germline CDR1 reads MNHEY; CDR2 reads SVGAGI. The CDR3 totals 12 residues. Trimming removed 8 bases from V and 8 bases from J; junction bases left unmatched: 8. DNA of the CDR3: TGTGCCAGCGGTCCAGGGGGTTTGGGCTACACCTTC. Translated, it gives CASGPGGLGYTF.

The gene calls are TRBV20-1 and TRBJ1-2; tentative D call: TRBD1 (5 bases). CDR1 and CDR2 (germline): DFQATT, SNEGSKA (reference sequence). Trimming pared 6 bases from V and 8 bases from J, leaving 16 bases between. The CDR3 totals 12 residues. CDR3 protein: CSAPIGGNGYTF. The CDR3 DNA sequence: TGCAGTGCCCCGATTGGGGGGAACGGCTACACCTTC.

The chain joins TRBV19 to TRBJ1-2; D perhaps matches TRBD1 (6 bases). V dropped 5 bases and J dropped 0 bases, with 19 bases sitting between them. Per the germline V gene, CDR1 is LNHDA and CDR2 is SQIVND (reference sequence). The CDR3 runs 17 residues. The CDR3 spells CASSFLQGPAANYGYTF. CDR3 nucleotide sequence: TGTGCCAGTAGTTTCCTACAGGGTCCGGCAGCTAACTATGGCTACACCTTC. The whole variable domain, remainder taken from reference TRBV19 and TRBJ1-2, is DGGITQSPKYLFRKEGQNVTLSCEQNLNHDAMYWYRQDPGQGLRLIYYSQIVNDFQKGDIAEGYSVSREKKESFPLTVTSAQKNPTAFYLCASSFLQGPAANYGYTFGSGTRLTVV.